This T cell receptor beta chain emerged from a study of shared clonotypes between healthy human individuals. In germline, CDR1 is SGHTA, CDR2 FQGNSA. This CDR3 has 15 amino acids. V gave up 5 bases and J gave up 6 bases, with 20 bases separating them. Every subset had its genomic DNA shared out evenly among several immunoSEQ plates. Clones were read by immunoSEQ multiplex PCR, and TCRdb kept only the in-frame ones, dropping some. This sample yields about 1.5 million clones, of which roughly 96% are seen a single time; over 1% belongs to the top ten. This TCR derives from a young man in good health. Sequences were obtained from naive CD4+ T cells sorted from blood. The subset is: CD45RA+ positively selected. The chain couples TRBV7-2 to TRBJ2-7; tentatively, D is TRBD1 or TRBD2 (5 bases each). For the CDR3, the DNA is TGTGCCAGCAGCCTGGAGAGGGGTAGGCGCTCCGAGCAGTACTTC. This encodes CASSLERGRRSEQYF.